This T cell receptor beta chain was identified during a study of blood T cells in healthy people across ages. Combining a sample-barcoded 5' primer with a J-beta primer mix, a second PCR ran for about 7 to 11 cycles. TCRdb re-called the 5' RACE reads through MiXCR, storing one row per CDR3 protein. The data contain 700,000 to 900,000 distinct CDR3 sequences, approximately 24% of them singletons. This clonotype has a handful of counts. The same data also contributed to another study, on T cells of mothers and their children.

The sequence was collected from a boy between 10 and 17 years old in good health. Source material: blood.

The CDR3 is CASSYRHMGSNQPQHF. The CDR3 nucleotides read TGTGCCAGCAGTTACCGCCATATGGGGAGCAATCAGCCCCAGCATTTT. J is TRBJ1-5 and V is TRBV6-6, with D unclear. The V and J ends lost 2 bases and 1 base respectively, with 12 bases between them. The CDR3 has 16 residues. CDR1 is MNHNY, CDR2 SVGAGI, per germline (reference sequence).